Below are 27 T cell receptor beta chains sequenced from a single sample in a study of blood T cell repertoires in COVID-19. The repertoire was sequenced with immunoSEQ multiplex PCR; TCRdb's copy has only in-frame clones and lacks some. The sample yields approximately 82,000 clones, over 75% seen once. The material sequenced was peripheral blood. The receptors derive from a human donor in a cohort sampled during active COVID-19.

The chain uses TRBV5-1 and TRBJ1-2, with TRBD1 identical over 12 bases. Germline CDR1 is SGHRS and CDR2 is YFSETQ. The CDR3 loop spans 15 amino acids. Germline trimming cut 0 bases from V and 8 bases from J; bases unmatched to any gene: 5. In DNA, the CDR3 is TGCGCCAGCAGCTTGGCGGGACAGGGGGCTGGCGGCTACACCTTC. Amino acids: CASSLAGQGAGGYTF.

V is TRBV7-6 and J is TRBJ2-5; TRBD1 might be the D (6 bases). CDR1 SGHVS and CDR2 FNYEAQ come from the germline V gene. The CDR3 totals 13 residues. V was trimmed by 1 base and J by 7 bases, leaving 10 bases between them. The CDR3 coding sequence is TGTGCCAGCAGCTTAGTGGGGGCCGGGACCCAGTACTTC. Its protein product is CASSLVGAGTQYF.

This chain joins TRBV2 and TRBJ2-3, with D perhaps matching TRBD2 (6 bases). Germline V gene data show CDR1 as SNHLY and CDR2 as FYNNEI. Trimming shortened V by 6 bases and J by 0 bases, and 13 bases separated the two germline ends. The CDR3 extends over 15 amino acids. The CDR3 DNA reads TGTGCCAGCAGGCAAAGGAGGGGAAGCACAGATACGCAGTATTTT. Its translation is CASRQRRGSTDTQYF. Together with reference TRBV2 and TRBJ2-3, the CDR3 gives the full variable domain: EPEVTQTPSHQVTQMGQEVILRCVPISNHLYFYWYRQILGQKVEFLVSFYNNEISEKSEIFDDQFSVERPDGSNFTLKIRSTKLEDSAMYFCASRQRRGSTDTQYFGPGTRLTVL.

This chain connects TRBV19 to TRBJ2-5, with 8 nucleotides matching TRBD2. Losses at the gene ends were 3 bases for V and 2 bases for J; bases not matched to a gene: 5. CDR1 is LNHDA and CDR2 is SQIVND in the germline V gene (reference sequence). The CDR3 spans 15 residues. The CDR3 DNA sequence: TGTGCCAGTAGTATTTCAGCGGGGGTTCAAGAGACCCAGTACTTC. Translating it yields CASSISAGVQETQYF.

The chain links TRBV5-1 to TRBJ2-7; 10 bases are a match to TRBD1. Germline CDR1 is SGHRS and CDR2 is YFSETQ. With V trimmed by 6 bases and J by 3 bases, 3 bases remained unmatched. The CDR3 totals 13 residues. For the CDR3, the DNA is TGCGCCAGCAAAGGGACAGGGGACTACGAGCAGTACTTC. Translating it yields CASKGTGDYEQYF.

The chain couples TRBV4-2 to TRBJ2-1; maybe TRBD1 (7 bases). The germline V gene has CDR1 LGHNA and CDR2 YNFKEQ. The CDR3 consists of 17 residues. The ends were cut back, 3 bases at V and 3 bases at J, with 18 bases in the middle. The DNA of the CDR3 is TGTGCCAGCAGCCACCGTACCCAGGGGGGCCTCTACAATGAGCAGTTCTTC. This sequence encodes CASSHRTQGGLYNEQFF.

The rearrangement links TRBV18 to TRBJ2-3; 9 bases agree with TRBD1. Germline V CDR1 and CDR2: KGHSH, LQKENI. Trimming cost V 4 bases and J 3 bases; bases outside gene matches: 5. This CDR3 region has 15 residues. The CDR3 region has the DNA TGTGCCAGCTCACTACGGACAGGGGAAACAGATACGCAGTATTTT. Residues: CASSLRTGETDTQYF.

V and J are TRBV6-5 and TRBJ1-1; the D is unclear. V was pared by 0 bases and J by 5 bases, with 16 bases between. CDR3 length: 16 residues. The germline gives CDR1 MNHEY, CDR2 SVGAGI. CDR3 amino acids: CASSYSGQHPKTEAFF. Here the CDR3 DNA reads TGTGCCAGCAGTTACTCGGGCCAGCACCCCAAGACTGAAGCTTTCTTT.

The genes are TRBV2 and TRBJ1-2; D is uncertain. V dropped 2 bases and J dropped 0 bases, with 10 bases sitting between them. CDR3 length: 15 amino acids. Germline-derived CDR1 and CDR2 are SNHLY and FYNNEI. CDR3 in DNA: TGTGCCAGCAGTGAAAGAGAGGCTACTAACTATGGCTACACCTTC. Amino acid sequence: CASSEREATNYGYTF.

The CDR3 DNA reads TGTGCCAGCAGCTTCCGGACAGGGGCGAGGGAGACCCAGTACTTC. It specifies CASSFRTGARETQYF. The chain couples TRBV7-9 to TRBJ2-5; 9 bases are a match to TRBD1. J lost 5 bases, V lost 3 bases, and 7 bases had no gene match. Germline values: CDR1 SEHNR, CDR2 FQNEAQ (reference sequence). This CDR3 is 15 amino acids long. Full variable domain (outside the CDR3, taken from reference TRBV7-9 and TRBJ2-5): DTGVSQNPRHKITKRGQNVTFRCDPISEHNRLYWYRQTLGQGPEFLTYFQNEAQLEKSRLLSDRFSAERPKGSFSTLEIQRTEQGDSAMYLCASSFRTGARETQYFGPGTRLLVL.

CDR3 sequence: CASSQVGAEQFF. In DNA, the CDR3 is TGCGCCAGCAGCCAAGTGGGCGCTGAGCAGTTCTTC. The chain recombines TRBV4-1 with TRBJ2-1; no firm D call. The CDR3 has 12 amino acids. The germline CDR1 and CDR2 sequences are MGHRA and YSYEKL. Trimming removed 1 base from V and 9 bases from J, with 7 bases in between.

The V and J genes are TRBV7-9 and TRBJ2-1; D possibly corresponds to TRBD2 (5 bases). V gave up 5 bases and J gave up 3 bases, with 8 bases separating them. The CDR3 contains 13 residues. Per germline, CDR1 SEHNR and CDR2 FQNEAQ (reference sequence). This CDR3 reads CASSTRLYNEQFF. In nucleotides, the CDR3 is TGTGCCAGCAGCACTAGACTCTACAATGAGCAGTTCTTC.

This clone was seen only a few times. This chain joins TRBV11-2 and TRBJ2-7; TRBD1 might be the D (6 bases). This CDR3 has 13 residues. The V gene's germline CDR1 is SGHAT and CDR2 FQNNGV. Trimming stripped 3 bases from V and 6 bases from J, with 12 bases between. CDR3: CASSFGGPGEQYF. In nucleotides, the CDR3 is TGTGCCAGCAGCTTTGGGGGCCCAGGCGAGCAGTACTTC.

The chain employs TRBV7-8 and TRBJ1-5; D remains unclear. Germline assignment: CDR1 SGHVS and CDR2 FQNEAQ. V was pared by 2 bases and J by 2 bases, with 7 bases between. CDR3 length: 14 amino acids. The CDR3 coding sequence is TGTGCCAGCAGCTTACGGGTCGGCAATCAGCCCCAGCATTTT. Protein sequence: CASSLRVGNQPQHF.

The chain couples TRBV5-1 to TRBJ2-5; D is ambiguous. Deletions cut 5 bases from V and 5 bases from J, with 16 bases between. This CDR3 spans 14 amino acids. Per the germline V gene, CDR1 is SGHRS and CDR2 is YFSETQ. In DNA form, the CDR3 reads TGCGCCAGCAGACTTATTTCCTTATCGGAGACCCAGTACTTC. This encodes CASRLISLSETQYF.

In its sample, this clone was seen a few times. This chain connects TRBV4-1 to TRBJ1-1, with D possibly TRBD1 on 6 matching bases. The length of the CDR3 is 14 residues. Germline-derived CDR1 and CDR2 are MGHRA and YSYEKL. Trimming stripped 0 bases from V and 7 bases from J, with 12 bases between. CDR3 DNA: TGCGCCAGCAGCCAAGATATCCAGGGGAGTGAAGCTTTCTTT. This translates into CASSQDIQGSEAFF.

Notes on this clone: An end of the junction differs from the germline gene, which may be a read error. V gene TRBV7-7 combines with J gene TRBJ2-5, with 10 bases that match TRBD2. CDR3 length: 15 amino acids. The V gene's germline CDR1 is SSHAT and CDR2 FNYEAQ (reference sequence). The CDR3 sequence is CASSLLAGAQETQYF. CDR3 bases: TGTGCTAGCAGCTTGCTAGCGGGGGCCCAAGAGACCCAGTACTTC.

The V call is TRBV19, the J call TRBJ2-3; D may be TRBD2 (6 bases). This CDR3 region has 15 residues. V lost 3 bases and J lost 5, with 15 bases in between. Germline assignment: CDR1 LNHDA and CDR2 SQIVND (reference sequence). CDR3 nucleotide sequence: TGTGCCAGTAGTATGGACAACCTGGGGGGAGATACGCAGTATTTT. This codes for CASSMDNLGGDTQYF.

This sequence joins TRBV10-1 and TRBJ1-2; 9 bases fit TRBD1. CDR3 size: 16 residues. The germline V gene has CDR1 WNHNN and CDR2 SYGVQD (reference sequence). With 4 bases clipped from V and 4 bases from J, the junction kept 10 bases outside the gene matches. This CDR3 is CASSAPGQGWGYGYTF. The CDR3 nucleotides read TGCGCCAGCAGTGCCCCGGGACAGGGTTGGGGCTATGGCTACACCTTC.

The rearrangement uses TRBV7-3 and TRBJ2-3; TRBD2 aligns across 10 bases. V was pared by 1 base and J by 0 bases, with 1 base of the junction left unmatched. Germline V gene sequence: CDR1 SGHTA, CDR2 FQGTGA. The CDR3 spans 16 residues. The chain's CDR3 is CASSLRAGGSTDTQYF. CDR3 DNA: TGTGCCAGCAGCTTAAGAGCGGGGGGGAGCACAGATACGCAGTATTTT. The full variable domain, rest sourced from reference TRBV7-3 and TRBJ2-3, is GAGVSQTPSNKVTEKGKYVELRCDPISGHTALYWYRQSLGQGPEFLIYFQGTGAADDSGLPNDRFFAVRPEGSVSTLKIQRTERGDSAVYLCASSLRAGGSTDTQYFGPGTRLTVL.

This CDR3 is CASSLQTGTPYEQYF. The CDR3 nucleotides read TGTGCCAGCAGCCTCCAGACAGGAACACCTTACGAGCAGTACTTC. The rearrangement joins TRBV9 to TRBJ2-7; D might be TRBD1 (6 bases). Germline values: CDR1 SGDLS, CDR2 YYNGEE. The CDR3 length is 15 residues. Trimming took off 4 bases at V and 4 bases at J, with 18 bases between the two ends.

The chain carries TRBV21-1 and TRBJ2-2; the tabulated D call, TRBD1, remains unverified against the DNA. TRBV21-1 is marked as a pseudogene. The CDR3 is 16 amino acids. The CDR3 sequence: CASSIPRDRGPGELFF. The CDR3 bases are TGTGCCAGCAGCATACCCCGAGACAGGGGGCCCGGGGAGCTGTTTTTT.

The CDR3 is CASSSVYGYTF. As DNA, the CDR3 is TGCGCCAGCAGCTCTGTCTATGGCTACACCTTC. The rearrangement links TRBV5-1 to TRBJ1-2; no firm D call. Germline values: CDR1 SGHRS, CDR2 YFSETQ. Trimming removed 3 bases from V and 4 bases from J, with 4 bases in between. The CDR3 has 11 amino acids.

The chain combines TRBV5-6 with TRBJ1-2; D call uncertain. Germline CDR1 is SGHDT and CDR2 is YYEEEE. Trimming took off 2 bases at V and 5 bases at J, with 13 bases between the two ends. This CDR3 is 14 amino acids long. The CDR3 nucleotides are TGTGCCAGCAGCTTATTCGGGGAAACTTATGGCTACACCTTC. It translates to CASSLFGETYGYTF.

V gene TRBV10-3 combines with J gene TRBJ1-2; the match to TRBD1 covers 11 bases. The CDR3 sequence is 17 residues long. Germline CDR1 and CDR2: ENHRY and SYGVKD. V trimming: 5 bases; J trimming: 5 bases; junction bases outside the gene matches: 13. The CDR3 region has the DNA TGTGCCATCAGTTACATAGGACAGGGGGCTTCCGGATATGGCTACACCTTC. Amino acid sequence: CAISYIGQGASGYGYTF.

V and J are TRBV3-1 (or the pseudogene TRBV3-2) and TRBJ2-5; possible D gene TRBD1, 5 bases. The germline CDR1 and CDR2 sequences are LGHDT and YNNKEL (reference sequence). Trimming took off 0 bases at V and 1 base at J, with 9 bases between the two ends. This CDR3 spans 15 amino acids. In DNA, the CDR3 is TGTGCCAGCAGCCAAGACGAGACAGTCCAAGAGACCCAGTACTTC. Encoded protein: CASSQDETVQETQYF.

The J gene is TRBJ2-5, the V gene TRBV4-2; 13 bases fit TRBD2. CDR1 is LGHNA, CDR2 YNFKEQ, per germline. Trimming removed 5 bases from V and 2 bases from J; junction bases left unmatched: 5. The CDR3 runs 16 residues. CDR3 protein: CASSFGLAGVQETQYF. In DNA form, the CDR3 reads TGTGCCAGCAGCTTCGGACTAGCGGGGGTGCAAGAGACCCAGTACTTC.